This T cell receptor (beta chain) appears in the sequencing data of a study of cytomegalovirus exposure and HLA in healthy donors. Study-wide results and caveats: Most TCR beta V segments were productive about 87% or about 30% of the time in an earlier analysis. CMV serostatus alone was available as immune exposure information. Being indistinguishable, some V segments were excluded, TRBV6-2 and TRBV6-3 among them.

The sample holds a few counts of this clone. Its antigen is unidentified. PCR used 60 Vbeta primers and 13 Jbeta primers. Method: immunoSEQ multiplex PCR; TCRdb's copy keeps in-frame clones and lacks some. The data hold about 57,000 clones, with 83% observed a single time. The CDR3 is 14 residues long. This rearrangement joins TRBV21-1 to TRBJ1-2; the DNA was not compared with TRBD1, the D call given in the table. TRBV21-1 is shown as a pseudogene. The sequenced sample was PBMCs. This clonotype was obtained from a man aged 25 to 45 in good health and CMV-seronegative. In DNA, the CDR3 is TGTGCCAGCAGCAAAGACAGCTCTAACTATGGCTACACCTTC. Its protein product is CASSKDSSNYGYTF.